The rows below give T cell receptor beta chains drawn from one sample of a study of OX40 agonist ivuxolimab in advanced cancers. TCRdb's table, derived via immunoSEQ multiplex PCR, lists solely in-frame clones and lacks some. The sample carries about 77,000 clones, about four fifths recorded once. Sequenced here: CD4+ or CD8+ T cells sorted from blood, sampled in a trial of the OX40 agonist ivuxolimab. Receptors were obtained from an adult with an advanced solid tumor such as melanoma, head and neck, liver or kidney cancer. The CDR3 runs from the conserved cysteine through the conserved F or W. Each record gives: clone size, V gene, J gene, D gene, CDR3 DNA, CDR3 protein. D genes are given only for firm matches. Clone sizes are given selectively: once, few, many, or a class where the clone is expanded.

abundance: -; v_gene: TRBV4-2; j_gene: TRBJ1-4; d_gene: -; CDR3nt: TGTGCCAGCAGCCGACCAGACATCGAGAGAGAAAAACTGTTTTTT; CDR3aa: CASSRPDIEREKLFF
abundance: -; v_gene: TRBV7-2; j_gene: TRBJ1-2; d_gene: -; CDR3nt: TGTGCCAGCAGCCGTAACGGGGGTGCGGGCTACACCTTC; CDR3aa: CASSRNGGAGYTF
abundance: -; v_gene: TRBV5-4; j_gene: TRBJ2-1; d_gene: -; CDR3nt: TGTGCCAGCTCTCTCGGGCCTGGCTCCTACAATGAGCAGTTCTTC; CDR3aa: CASSLGPGSYNEQFF
abundance: once; v_gene: TRBV5-1; j_gene: TRBJ2-3; d_gene: -; CDR3nt: TGCGCCAGCAGCTGGGGGCAGGCCACAGATACGCAGTATTTT; CDR3aa: CASSWGQATDTQYF
abundance: -; v_gene: TRBV29-1; j_gene: TRBJ2-3; d_gene: -; CDR3nt: TGCAGCGTTGAACCTGGAGGCGGCACAGATACGCAGTATTTT; CDR3aa: CSVEPGGGTDTQYF
abundance: -; v_gene: TRBV18; j_gene: TRBJ2-7; d_gene: -; CDR3nt: TGTGCCAGCTCACCCACCGGGATATCCTACGAGCAGTACTTC; CDR3aa: CASSPTGISYEQYF
abundance: -; v_gene: TRBV18; j_gene: TRBJ2-2; d_gene: -; CDR3nt: TGTGCCAGCTCACCAGAGCAGGTCATCGGGGAGCTGTTTTTT; CDR3aa: CASSPEQVIGELFF
abundance: -; v_gene: TRBV7-3; j_gene: TRBJ2-5; d_gene: -; CDR3nt: TGTGCCAGCGGACGAACGGGGAAAGAGACCCAGTACTTC; CDR3aa: CASGRTGKETQYF
abundance: -; v_gene: TRBV11-2; j_gene: TRBJ2-3; d_gene: -; CDR3nt: TGTGCCAGCAGCTACACCACCACGACCGGGGGTACGCAGTATTTT; CDR3aa: CASSYTTTTGGTQYF
abundance: -; v_gene: TRBV27; j_gene: TRBJ1-4; d_gene: -; CDR3nt: TGTGCCAGCAGTCCGGGACTCAAGGGTATTACAACTAATGAAAAACTGTTTTTT; CDR3aa: CASSPGLKGITTNEKLFF